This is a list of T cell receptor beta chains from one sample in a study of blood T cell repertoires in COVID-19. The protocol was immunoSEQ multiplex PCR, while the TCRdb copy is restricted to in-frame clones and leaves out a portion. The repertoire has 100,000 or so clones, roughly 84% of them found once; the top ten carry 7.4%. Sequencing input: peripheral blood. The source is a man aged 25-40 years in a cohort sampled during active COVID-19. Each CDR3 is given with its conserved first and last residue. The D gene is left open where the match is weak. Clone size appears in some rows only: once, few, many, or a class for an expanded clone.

CASSLVVVQQLSGNTIYF	TGTGCCAGCAGCTTGGTCGTAGTACAGCAGCTATCTGGAAACACCATATATTTT	TRBV5-5	-	-	TRBJ1-3
CASSVTTGGGETQYF	TGTGCCAGCAGTGTTACTACAGGGGGCGGGGAGACCCAGTACTTC	TRBV2	TRBD1	once	TRBJ2-5
CASSLQEKLFF	TGTGCCAGCAGTTTGCAGGAAAAACTGTTTTTT	TRBV6-6	-	-	TRBJ1-4
CASRIPEPRERRNEQFF	TGCGCCAGCCGGATCCCGGAGCCAAGAGAACGGCGGAATGAGCAGTTCTTC	TRBV4-3	-	-	TRBJ2-1
CASSPVSGGSTDTQYF	TGTGCCAGCTCACCAGTAAGCGGGGGGAGTACAGATACGCAGTATTTT	TRBV18	TRBD2	-	TRBJ2-3
CATRPQGLETQYF	TGTGCCACCAGGCCCCAGGGGTTGGAGACCCAGTACTTC	TRBV24-1	-	-	TRBJ2-5
CASSPTTSGGGLEQFF	TGTGCCAGCAGTCCCACCACTAGCGGGGGGGGACTTGAGCAGTTCTTC	TRBV27	TRBD2	-	TRBJ2-1
CATSRGTDVLGNQPQHF	TGTGCCACCAGCAGAGGGACAGATGTTTTGGGCAATCAGCCCCAGCATTTT	TRBV15	-	-	TRBJ1-5
CASSPSPGLPIGNKQNEKLFF	TGTGCCAGCAGCCCCTCACCGGGCCTTCCGATCGGGAACAAGCAGAATGAAAAACTGTTTTTT	TRBV9	-	-	TRBJ1-4
CASSLEAKWGYTF	TGTGCCAGCAGCTTAGAAGCTAAGTGGGGCTACACCTTC	TRBV7-9	-	-	TRBJ1-2
CATSATGYEQYF	TGTGCCACCAGTGCGACAGGGTACGAGCAGTACTTC	TRBV24-1	TRBD1	once	TRBJ2-7
CASSLETGRNTEAFF	TGTGCCAGCAGCTTGGAGACAGGGAGGAACACTGAAGCTTTCTTT	TRBV5-6	TRBD1	-	TRBJ1-1
CASSPAQQVRGYTF	TGTGCCAGCTCACCGGCTCAGCAGGTTCGTGGCTACACCTTC	TRBV18	-	-	TRBJ1-2
CATSRDSGGGTEAFF	TGTGCCACCAGCAGAGATTCGGGGGGCGGGACTGAAGCTTTCTTT	TRBV15	-	-	TRBJ1-1
CASSLGGGIDEQYF	TGCGCCAGCAGCTTGGGGGGAGGGATCGACGAGCAGTACTTC	TRBV5-1	TRBD2	-	TRBJ2-7
CASSLDRDYTEAFF	TGTGCCAGCAGTTTAGACAGGGATTACACTGAAGCTTTCTTT	TRBV28	TRBD1	-	TRBJ1-1
CASSKTRSSYNEQFF	TGTGCCAGCAGCAAGACCCGGAGCTCCTACAATGAGCAGTTCTTC	TRBV7-2	-	-	TRBJ2-1
CASSWGQGNTEAFF	TGTGCCAGCAGCTGGGGACAGGGGAACACTGAAGCTTTCTTT	TRBV5-4	TRBD1	-	TRBJ1-1
CACQGANLLDTQYF	TGTGCCTGTCAGGGGGCAAATTTATTAGATACGCAGTATTTT	TRBV30	TRBD1	-	TRBJ2-3
CASATPGEGEKLFF	TGTGCCAGCGCAACCCCAGGGGAGGGGGAAAAACTGTTTTTT	TRBV28	-	-	TRBJ1-4
CASSEGLGQETQYF	TGTGCCAGCAGTGAAGGACTAGGCCAAGAGACCCAGTACTTC	TRBV2	-	-	TRBJ2-5
CASILPAGGDEQFF	TGTGCCAGCATCCTCCCGGCGGGGGGAGATGAGCAGTTCTTC	TRBV7-9	TRBD2	few	TRBJ2-1
CSATGGPETQYF	TGCAGCGCCACAGGGGGCCCAGAGACCCAGTACTTC	TRBV29-1	TRBD1	-	TRBJ2-5
CASSRTSEYNEQFF	TGTGCCAGCAGCCGGACTAGCGAATACAATGAGCAGTTCTTC	TRBV7-2	TRBD2	-	TRBJ2-1
CASSLGSSGNTGELFF	TGCGCCAGCAGCTTGGGGTCTAGCGGAAACACCGGGGAGCTGTTTTTT	TRBV5-1	TRBD2	-	TRBJ2-2
CATSDPGRGEYQPQHF	TGTGCCACCAGTGACCCTGGACGGGGGGAATATCAGCCCCAGCATTTT	TRBV24-1	-	few	TRBJ1-5
CASSPQKGQGASDEKLFF	TGTGCCAGCTCACCACAAAAAGGACAGGGGGCATCTGATGAAAAACTGTTTTTT	TRBV18	TRBD1	-	TRBJ1-4
CASSYPGQGVAQETQYF	TGTGCCAGCAGTTACCCCGGACAGGGAGTAGCCCAAGAGACCCAGTACTTC	TRBV6-2/TRBV6-3	TRBD1	-	TRBJ2-5
CASSDHYDYGYTF	TGTGCCAGCAGCGATCACTACGATTATGGCTACACCTTC	TRBV9	-	-	TRBJ1-2
CASSRDRSSAEKLFF	TGCGCCAGCAGCCGGGACAGGAGTTCGGCTGAAAAACTGTTTTTT	TRBV5-1	TRBD1	once	TRBJ1-4
CASSILGTGPEKLFF	TGTGCCAGTAGTATTCTCGGGACAGGGCCCGAAAAACTGTTTTTT	TRBV19	TRBD1	-	TRBJ1-4
CASSPPRRGYSYEQYF	TGTGCCAGCTCACCACCACGCAGGGGGTATTCCTACGAGCAGTACTTC	TRBV18	TRBD1	-	TRBJ2-7
CASRSDRAGNYGYTF	TGTGCCAGCAGATCGGACAGGGCGGGAAACTATGGCTACACCTTC	TRBV2	TRBD1	-	TRBJ1-2
CASRLRPPPGLYTDTQYF	TGTGCAAGTCGCTTAAGGCCCCCACCGGGACTCTACACAGATACGCAGTATTTT	TRBV12-2	-	-	TRBJ2-3
CASSQTGVKTQYF	TGTGCCAGCAGCCAAACAGGGGTGAAGACCCAGTACTTC	TRBV6-2/TRBV6-3	TRBD1	-	TRBJ2-5
CASSPDPTGDQPQHF	TGTGCCAGCAGCCCGGACCCGACAGGGGATCAGCCCCAGCATTTT	TRBV5-5	TRBD1	-	TRBJ1-5
CASSDTSGGADTQYF	TGTGCCAGCAGTGACACTAGCGGGGGGGCAGATACGCAGTATTTT	TRBV6-4	TRBD2	-	TRBJ2-3
CASSLLGQSYNSPLHF	TGTGCCAGCAGTTTACTTGGACAGTCTTATAATTCACCCCTCCACTTT	TRBV6-6	-	-	TRBJ1-6
CASSLGGLGNQPQHF	TGTGCCAGCAGCTTGGGGGGGCTAGGCAATCAGCCCCAGCATTTT	TRBV5-6	-	-	TRBJ1-5